The 14 T cell receptor beta chains reported below all come from one sample, sequenced in a study of blood T cell repertoires in COVID-19. Measured with immunoSEQ multiplex PCR; TCRdb has only the in-frame clones, and not every one. This sample has over 120,000 clones, with 78% found just once. The source material was PBMCs or T cells enriched from blood (not recorded which). The receptors here all came from a woman aged 45-65 years who had recovered from COVID-19.

The chain employs TRBV6-2 or TRBV6-3 and TRBJ1-1; D is undetermined. The CDR3 is 14 residues long. V was cut by 1 base and J by 1 base, with 7 bases left in between. Germline-derived CDR1 and CDR2 are MNHEY and SVGEGT. CDR3 nucleotides: TGTGCCAGCAGTTACTACAGAAAGAACACTGAAGCTTTCTTT. This translates into CASSYYRKNTEAFF.

This chain joins TRBV28 and TRBJ1-1, with D perhaps TRBD1 (6 bases). V gave up 5 bases and J gave up 10 bases, with 11 bases separating them. CDR1 MDHEN and CDR2 SYDVKM come from the germline V gene. The CDR3 has 11 amino acids. The CDR3 reads CASSTGQLAFF. CDR3 in DNA: TGTGCCAGCAGTACAGGACAGTTAGCTTTCTTT. Looking up the rest from reference TRBV28 and TRBJ1-1 gives the full variable domain: DVKVTQSSRYLVKRTGEKVFLECVQDMDHENMFWYRQDPGLGLRLIYFSYDVKMKEKGDIPEGYSVSREKKERFSLILESASTNQTSMYLCASSTGQLAFFGQGTRLTVV.

CDR3 protein: CASSSPFETQYF. The CDR3 DNA reads as TGTGCCAGCAGCTCCCCTTTCGAGACCCAGTACTTC. The chain uses TRBV7-8 and TRBJ2-5; D uncertain. The germline V gene encodes CDR1 SGHVS and CDR2 FQNEAQ. This CDR3 region has 12 residues. With 4 bases removed from V and 5 bases from J, the gap between germline ends came to 8 bases.

V gene TRBV6-6 combines with J gene TRBJ1-6; weak D call: TRBD1 (6 bases). Trimming stripped 2 bases from V and 7 bases from J, with 12 bases between. CDR1 and CDR2 from the germline V gene are MNHNY and SVGAGI (reference sequence). CDR3 size: 15 residues. DNA for the CDR3: TGTGCCAGCAGTTACCCGGACAGAGCGAATTCACCCCTCCACTTT. Its protein is CASSYPDRANSPLHF.

V is TRBV27 and J is TRBJ2-7; weak D call: TRBD1 (5 bases). This CDR3 contains 17 residues. From germline, CDR1 is MNHEY and CDR2 SMNVEV (reference sequence). Trimming took 3 bases from V and 4 from J, leaving 22 bases between them. Written as DNA, the CDR3 is TGTGCCAGCAGTTTGGCAGGGAACCCCCAACCCGTTTACGAGCAGTACTTC. Translating gives CASSLAGNPQPVYEQYF.

This chain uses TRBV6-5 with TRBJ1-5; no reliable D call. V was clipped by 6 bases and J by 0 bases, with 12 bases between them. Per germline, CDR1 MNHEY and CDR2 SVGAGI. The CDR3 sequence is 15 residues long. The CDR3 loop is CASRKRLYSNQPQHF. CDR3 coding DNA: TGTGCCAGCAGGAAGCGCCTCTATAGCAATCAGCCCCAGCATTTT.

The CDR3 loop is CASSAAVTGHNEQFF. The DNA for the CDR3 is TGTGCCAGCAGCGCCGCCGTCACAGGGCACAATGAGCAGTTCTTC. The chain couples TRBV5-4 to TRBJ2-1, with D tentatively TRBD1 (6 bases). Germline values: CDR1 SGHNT, CDR2 YYREEE (reference sequence). The V end was cut by 4 bases, the J end by 5 bases, with 16 bases between. The CDR3 spans 15 residues.

This chain joins TRBV5-5 and TRBJ2-1; TRBD2 agrees at 10 bases. Germline V lookup: CDR1 SGHKS, CDR2 YYEKEE (reference sequence). With 4 bases clipped from V and 2 bases from J, the junction kept 6 bases outside the gene matches. CDR3 length: 16 residues. CDR3 region: CASSPGLAFAYNEQFF. As DNA, the CDR3 is TGTGCCAGCAGCCCGGGACTAGCGTTCGCCTACAATGAGCAGTTCTTC.

The chain recombines TRBV2 with TRBJ2-7; D might be TRBD1 (6 bases). The CDR3 length is 15 residues. The germline V gene has CDR1 SNHLY and CDR2 FYNNEI. Trimming took off 3 bases at V and 3 bases at J, with 15 bases between the two ends. CDR3 region: CASSESEGVFYEQYF. CDR3 in DNA: TGTGCCAGCAGTGAGTCTGAGGGGGTCTTCTACGAGCAGTACTTC.

This clone was seen just once. The J gene is TRBJ2-7, the V gene TRBV7-9; TRBD1 aligns across 10 bases. J gave up 4 bases and V 5 bases, and 11 bases lay outside the gene matches. CDR3 length equals 16 residues. In germline, CDR1 is SEHNR, CDR2 FQNEAQ (reference sequence). Here the CDR3 reads CASSGSTGGTIYEQYF. The CDR3 DNA reads as TGTGCCAGCAGCGGATCGACAGGGGGCACGATATACGAGCAGTACTTC.

The CDR3 region has the DNA TGTGCCAGCAGCTCCCAGGAGGGACTAGCGGGGGCCCTCTACGAGCAGTACTTC. Translation: CASSSQEGLAGALYEQYF. The chain recombines TRBV7-9 with TRBJ2-7, with 14 bases that match TRBD2. Trimming removed 4 bases from V and 3 bases from J; junction bases left unmatched: 11. CDR1 is SEHNR, CDR2 FQNEAQ, per germline (reference sequence). CDR3 length: 18 amino acids.

The chain joins TRBV5-1 to TRBJ2-5, with D possibly being TRBD2 (6 bases). V shed 4 bases and J shed 0 bases, with 13 bases lying between them. Germline values: CDR1 SGHRS, CDR2 YFSETQ. The CDR3 has 15 residues. The chain's CDR3 is CASSVVGGYQETQYF. The CDR3 bases are TGCGCCAGCAGCGTTGTAGGAGGGTACCAAGAGACCCAGTACTTC. Combining the CDR3 with reference TRBV5-1 and TRBJ2-5 gives the whole variable domain KAGVTQTPRYLIKTRGQQVTLSCSPISGHRSVSWYQQTPGQGLQFLFEYFSETQRNKGNFPGRFSGRQFSNSRSEMNVSTLELGDSALYLCASSVVGGYQETQYFGPGTRLLVL.

This clone was observed a single time. J is TRBJ2-1 and V is TRBV19; D is possibly TRBD2 (6 bases). Trimming stripped 5 bases from V and 5 bases from J, with 16 bases between. This CDR3 has 15 residues. Looked up from germline, CDR1 is LNHDA and CDR2 is SQIVND (reference sequence). CDR3 sequence: CASSYSGVNDNEQFF. In nucleotides, the CDR3 is TGTGCCAGTAGTTACTCGGGGGTCAACGACAATGAGCAGTTCTTC. The full variable domain, its missing parts supplied by reference TRBV19 and TRBJ2-1, is DGGITQSPKYLFRKEGQNVTLSCEQNLNHDAMYWYRQDPGQGLRLIYYSQIVNDFQKGDIAEGYSVSREKKESFPLTVTSAQKNPTAFYLCASSYSGVNDNEQFFGPGTRLTVL.

The CDR3 loop reads CASSLSPENTEAFF. CDR3 coding DNA: TGTGCCAGCAGTTTATCCCCAGAGAACACTGAAGCTTTCTTT. The J gene is TRBJ1-1, the V gene TRBV28; D not certain. The CDR3 runs to 14 residues. The germline V gene has CDR1 MDHEN and CDR2 SYDVKM. V lost 1 base and J 1 base, leaving 7 bases between the germline ends.